Listed below are T cell receptor beta chains from one sample, sequenced in a study of cytomegalovirus exposure and HLA in healthy donors. TCRdb's table, derived via immunoSEQ multiplex PCR, lists solely in-frame clones and lacks some. The sample gives under 200,000 clones, 75% to 85% of which show up once; under 7.5% is in the top ten. Input material: PBMCs. Receptor source: a man in his forties or fifties in good health and CMV-seropositive. The CDR3 runs from the conserved cysteine through the conserved F or W. The D gene is left open where the match is weak.

D	V	J	CDR3
TRBD2	TRBV6-4	TRBJ2-1	CASSPTSGTYNEQFF
TRBD2	TRBV20-1	TRBJ2-7	CSARLAHEQYF
-	TRBV7-2	TRBJ2-1	CASSHPQGRGSSYNEQFF
TRBD2	TRBV29-1	TRBJ2-1	CSVEEGTSGIYNEQFF
-	TRBV28	TRBJ2-5	CASSLRGSETQYF
TRBD2	TRBV4-1	TRBJ2-5	CASSQDSGGYQETQYF
-	TRBV14	TRBJ1-2	CASSQDRVPRADYGYTF
TRBD1	TRBV27	TRBJ1-1	CASRDRGLNTEAFF
TRBD1	TRBV6-5	TRBJ2-5	CASSYATGGQETQYF
TRBD2	TRBV5-1	TRBJ2-7	CASSLVSGGSYEQYF
TRBD2	TRBV6-4	TRBJ2-2	CASSPLAGRNTGELFF
-	TRBV7-6	TRBJ1-2	CASSLGRVNYGYTF
TRBD2	TRBV15	TRBJ2-5	CATSRAGLAGETQYF
-	TRBV7-2	TRBJ2-5	CASSKAWIEEETQYF
-	TRBV2	TRBJ1-1	CASSEPQKGMNTEAFF